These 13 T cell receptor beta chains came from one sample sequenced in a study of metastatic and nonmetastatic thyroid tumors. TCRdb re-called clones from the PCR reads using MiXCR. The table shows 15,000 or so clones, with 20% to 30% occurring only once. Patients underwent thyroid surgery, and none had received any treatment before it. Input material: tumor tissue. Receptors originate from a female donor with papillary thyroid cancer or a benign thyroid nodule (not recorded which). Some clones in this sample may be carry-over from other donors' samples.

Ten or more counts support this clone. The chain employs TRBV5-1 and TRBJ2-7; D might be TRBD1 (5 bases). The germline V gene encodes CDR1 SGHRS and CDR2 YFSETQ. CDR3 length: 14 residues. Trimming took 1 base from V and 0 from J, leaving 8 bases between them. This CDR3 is CASSLLTGSYEQYF. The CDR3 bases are TGCGCCAGCAGCTTGCTTACAGGCTCCTACGAGCAGTACTTC.

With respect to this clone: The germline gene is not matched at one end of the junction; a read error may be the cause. CDR3 sequence: CASRYFGNTIYF. The CDR3 bases are TGTGCCAGCAGGTACTTCGGAAACACCATATATTTT. The chain uses TRBV6-5 and TRBJ1-3; D remains ambiguous. This CDR3 is built from 12 residues. Germline V gene sequence: CDR1 MNHEY, CDR2 SVGAGI.

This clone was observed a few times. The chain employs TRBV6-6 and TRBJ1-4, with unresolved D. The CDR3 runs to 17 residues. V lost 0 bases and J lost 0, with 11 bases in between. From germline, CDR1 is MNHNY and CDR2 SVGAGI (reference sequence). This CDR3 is CASSYSLVGATNEKLFF. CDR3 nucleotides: TGTGCCAGCAGTTACTCGTTGGTAGGAGCAACTAATGAAAAACTGTTTTTT.

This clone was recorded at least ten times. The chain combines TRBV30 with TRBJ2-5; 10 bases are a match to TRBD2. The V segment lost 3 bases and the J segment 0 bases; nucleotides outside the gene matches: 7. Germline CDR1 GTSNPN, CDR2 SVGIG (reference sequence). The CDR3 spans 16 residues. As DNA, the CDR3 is TGTGCCTGGAGCCTAGCGGGGGCCGCGTACCAAGAGACCCAGTACTTC. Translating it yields CAWSLAGAAYQETQYF. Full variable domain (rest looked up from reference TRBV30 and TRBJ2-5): SQTIHQWPATLVQPVGSPLSLECTVEGTSNPNLYWYRQAAGRGLQLLFYSVGIGQISSEVPQNLSASRPQDRQFILSSKKLLLSDSGFYLCAWSLAGAAYQETQYFGPGTRLLVL.

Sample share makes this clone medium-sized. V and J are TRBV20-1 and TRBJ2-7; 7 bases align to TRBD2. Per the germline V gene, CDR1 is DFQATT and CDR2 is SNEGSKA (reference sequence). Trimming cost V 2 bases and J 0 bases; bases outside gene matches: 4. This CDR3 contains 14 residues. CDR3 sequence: CSARRGDSSYEQYF. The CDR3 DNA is TGCAGTGCTAGACGGGGGGATTCCTCCTACGAGCAGTACTTC.

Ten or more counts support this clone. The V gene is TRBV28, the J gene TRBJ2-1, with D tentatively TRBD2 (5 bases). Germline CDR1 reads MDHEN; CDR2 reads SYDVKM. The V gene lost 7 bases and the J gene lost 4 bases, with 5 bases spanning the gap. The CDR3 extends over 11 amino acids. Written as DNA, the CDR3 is TGTGCCAGCACGGGATACAATGAGCAGTTCTTC. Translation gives CASTGYNEQFF.

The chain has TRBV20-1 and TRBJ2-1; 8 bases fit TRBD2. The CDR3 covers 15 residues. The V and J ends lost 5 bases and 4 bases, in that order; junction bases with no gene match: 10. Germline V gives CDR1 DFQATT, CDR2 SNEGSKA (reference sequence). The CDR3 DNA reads TGCAGTGCTCCGGGTAGCGGGATAGGTTACAATGAGCAGTTCTTC. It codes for CSAPGSGIGYNEQFF.

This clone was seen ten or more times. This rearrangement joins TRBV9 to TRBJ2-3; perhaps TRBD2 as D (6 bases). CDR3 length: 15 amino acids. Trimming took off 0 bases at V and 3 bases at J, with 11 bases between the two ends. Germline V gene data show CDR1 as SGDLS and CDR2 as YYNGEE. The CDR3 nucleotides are TGTGCCAGCAGCGTAGGGGGTCTAGCGACAGATACGCAGTATTTT. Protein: CASSVGGLATDTQYF.

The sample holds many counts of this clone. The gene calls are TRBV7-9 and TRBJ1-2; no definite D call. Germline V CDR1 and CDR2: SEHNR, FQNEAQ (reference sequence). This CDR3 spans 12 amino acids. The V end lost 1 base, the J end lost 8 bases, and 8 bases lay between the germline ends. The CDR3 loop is CASSLEGWGYTF. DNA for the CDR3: TGTGCCAGCAGCTTAGAGGGATGGGGCTACACCTTC.

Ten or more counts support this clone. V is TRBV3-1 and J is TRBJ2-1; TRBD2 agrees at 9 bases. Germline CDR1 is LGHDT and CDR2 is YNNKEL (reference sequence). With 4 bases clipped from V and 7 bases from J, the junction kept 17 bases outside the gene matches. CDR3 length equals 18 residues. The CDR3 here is CASSPHKGGLAGGNEQFF. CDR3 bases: TGTGCCAGCAGCCCTCATAAGGGGGGACTAGCTGGGGGAAATGAGCAGTTCTTC.

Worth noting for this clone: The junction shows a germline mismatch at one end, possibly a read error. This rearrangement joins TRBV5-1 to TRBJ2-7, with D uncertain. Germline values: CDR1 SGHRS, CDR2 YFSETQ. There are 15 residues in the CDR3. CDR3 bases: TGCGCCTGCAGCTTGCGCCTTGTACCTGCCTACGAGCAGTACTTC. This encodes CACSLRLVPAYEQYF.

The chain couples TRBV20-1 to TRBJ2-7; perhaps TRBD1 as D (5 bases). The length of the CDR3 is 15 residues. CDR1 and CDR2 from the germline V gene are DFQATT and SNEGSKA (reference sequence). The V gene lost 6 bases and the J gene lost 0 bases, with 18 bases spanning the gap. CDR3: CSAPCVRVLSYEQYF. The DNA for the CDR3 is TGCAGTGCCCCGTGTGTCAGGGTGCTCTCCTACGAGCAGTACTTC.

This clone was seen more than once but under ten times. The CDR3 region has the DNA TGTGCCACCGTGGACGGGTACAATGAGCAGTTCTTC. Translation: CATVDGYNEQFF. This chain uses TRBV19 with TRBJ2-1; D gene uncertain. The germline V gene encodes CDR1 LNHDA and CDR2 SQIVND (reference sequence). Trimming took 10 bases from V and 4 from J, leaving 11 bases between them. The CDR3 consists of 12 residues.